Listed below are T cell receptor beta chains from one sample, sequenced in a study of OX40 agonist ivuxolimab in advanced cancers. The assay was immunoSEQ multiplex PCR, and TCRdb's table has in-frame clones only and misses some. The table records 44,000 or so clones, approximately 88% of them present only once. The input for sequencing was CD4+ or CD8+ T cells sorted from blood, taken in a trial of the OX40 agonist ivuxolimab. The receptors were sampled from an adult with an advanced solid tumor such as melanoma, head and neck, liver or kidney cancer. Each CDR3 is given with its conserved first and last residue. The D gene is left open where the match is weak. Clone size is stated in some rows and not others, as once, few, many or a class when expanded.

V gene	J gene	D gene	clone size	CDR3 protein	CDR3 DNA
TRBV7-9	TRBJ2-4	.	.	CASSLAGSKNIQYF	TGTGCCAGCAGCTTAGCAGGTAGCAAAAACATTCAGTACTTC
TRBV7-3	TRBJ2-6	.	.	CASSPQGTPGANVLTF	TGTGCCAGCAGCCCGCAAGGAACTCCTGGGGCCAACGTCCTGACTTTC
TRBV11-2	TRBJ2-4	.	.	CASSLWPRGQRGNIQYF	TGTGCCAGCAGCTTATGGCCCCGGGGGCAGCGGGGTAACATTCAGTACTTC
TRBV27	TRBJ1-5	.	few	CASSPQVPQPQHF	TGTGCCAGCAGTCCACAGGTTCCCCAGCCCCAGCATTTT
TRBV7-7	TRBJ1-1	.	.	CASSLGQNTEAFF	TGTGCCAGCAGCCTCGGACAGAACACTGAAGCTTTCTTT
TRBV7-9	TRBJ2-7	.	few	CASSFRDTNYEQYF	TGTGCCAGCAGCTTCCGTGACACAAACTACGAGCAGTACTTC
TRBV19	TRBJ2-5	.	.	CASSIVWGPQETQYF	TGTGCCAGTAGTATAGTTTGGGGCCCCCAAGAGACCCAGTACTTC
TRBV5-6	TRBJ2-7	.	.	CASSLAGAQAYEQYF	TGTGCCAGCAGCTTGGCGGGGGCCCAGGCCTACGAGCAGTACTTC
TRBV15	TRBJ2-7	.	.	CATSRDSAGNEQYF	TGTGCCACCAGCAGAGATTCGGCTGGGAACGAGCAGTACTTC
TRBV2	TRBJ2-1	.	.	CASSGGSDNEQFF	TGTGCCAGCAGTGGGGGGTCAGACAATGAGCAGTTCTTC
TRBV5-5	TRBJ2-5	.	.	CASSRAREETQYF	TGTGCCAGCAGCAGGGCGAGGGAAGAGACCCAGTACTTC
TRBV29-1	TRBJ2-7	.	once	CSSQTGSYEQYF	TGCAGCTCGCAGACAGGATCCTACGAGCAGTACTTC
TRBV5-1	TRBJ2-7	.	.	CASSFTGLSSYEQYF	TGCGCCAGCAGCTTTACAGGCTTAAGCTCCTACGAGCAGTACTTC
TRBV6-6	TRBJ1-2	TRBD1	.	CASSYGQGGGYTF	TGTGCCAGCAGTTACGGACAGGGGGGTGGCTACACCTTC
TRBV28	TRBJ1-5	.	.	CASSLRGLNQPQHF	TGTGCCAGCAGTCTCAGGGGTTTAAATCAGCCCCAGCATTTT
TRBV15	TRBJ1-6	.	.	CATSRGNYNSPLHF	TGTGCCACCAGCCGAGGGAACTATAATTCACCCCTCCACTTT
TRBV5-1	TRBJ2-7	TRBD1	.	CASSPSGQGGYEQYF	TGCGCCAGCAGCCCGTCGGGACAGGGCGGCTACGAGCAGTACTTC
TRBV28	TRBJ1-4	.	.	CASSFGSREKLFF	TGTGCCAGCAGTTTTGGCAGCCGGGAAAAACTGTTTTTT
TRBV29-1	TRBJ2-7	.	.	CSVRSGTLDEQYF	TGCAGCGTTAGATCCGGGACATTAGACGAGCAGTACTTC
TRBV11-3	TRBJ2-2	TRBD2	.	CASSLLAGRNTGELFF	TGTGCCAGCAGCTTACTAGCGGGACGGAACACCGGGGAGCTGTTTTTT
TRBV4-1	TRBJ2-7	.	.	CASSQAELESGYEQYF	TGCGCCAGCAGCCAAGCTGAACTAGAGTCAGGTTACGAGCAGTACTTC
TRBV5-6	TRBJ1-2	.	.	CASSAGRTLYGYTF	TGTGCCAGCAGCGCTGGCAGGACCTTGTATGGCTACACCTTC
TRBV19	TRBJ1-5	.	.	CASSIEGLSNQPQHF	TGTGCCAGTAGTATAGAGGGACTTAGCAATCAGCCCCAGCATTTT
TRBV28	TRBJ2-5	.	.	CASSLSRIEKETQYF	TGTGCCAGCAGTTTATCACGTATTGAGAAAGAGACCCAGTACTTC
TRBV2	TRBJ1-2	.	.	CASSEEVQVDYGYTF	TGTGCCAGCAGTGAAGAGGTACAGGTGGACTATGGCTACACCTTC
TRBV28	TRBJ1-2	TRBD1	.	CASSAGTVGGYTF	TGTGCCAGCAGTGCCGGGACAGTGGGAGGCTACACCTTC
TRBV6-5	TRBJ1-6	.	once	CASSYSGYLHNSPLHF	TGTGCCAGCAGTTACTCCGGGTACCTTCATAATTCACCCCTCCACTTT
TRBV5-1	TRBJ2-5	.	.	CASSLSARETQYF	TGCGCCAGCAGCCTCAGCGCCCGGGAGACCCAGTACTTC
TRBV15	TRBJ2-5	.	.	CATSPGSQFQETQYF	TGTGCCACCAGCCCCGGTAGTCAGTTCCAAGAGACCCAGTACTTC
TRBV10-1	TRBJ2-7	.	.	CASSESVLYEQYF	TGCGCCAGCAGTGAGTCTGTACTGTACGAGCAGTACTTC
TRBV5-4	TRBJ2-3	TRBD2	.	CASSSPGLAGEDTQYF	TGTGCCAGCAGCTCCCCTGGGCTAGCGGGGGAAGATACGCAGTATTTT
TRBV4-1	TRBJ2-7	TRBD1	.	CASSQPDRALTEQYF	TGCGCCAGCAGCCAACCGGACAGGGCTCTTACCGAGCAGTACTTC
TRBV5-5	TRBJ1-3	TRBD1	few	CASSLATGLLGNTIYF	TGTGCCAGCAGCTTGGCGACAGGGCTTTTAGGAAACACCATATATTTT
TRBV28	TRBJ2-7	.	.	CASNSAGRERGGEQYF	TGTGCCAGCAATTCTGCGGGAAGGGAGAGGGGAGGTGAGCAGTACTTC
TRBV19	TRBJ1-2	.	.	CASSTLAGPGYTF	TGTGCCAGTAGTACCCTGGCAGGGCCTGGCTACACCTTC
TRBV28	TRBJ2-4	TRBD2	.	CASSLWGSSGIAKNIQYF	TGTGCCAGCAGTTTATGGGGGTCTAGCGGAATAGCCAAAAACATTCAGTACTTC
TRBV28	TRBJ2-1	TRBD2	.	CASSQGTSGSSYNEQFF	TGTGCCAGCAGTCAAGGCACTAGCGGGAGCTCCTACAATGAGCAGTTCTTC
TRBV7-2	TRBJ1-1	.	few	CASQGQQLNTEAFF	TGTGCCAGCCAAGGACAGCAATTAAACACTGAAGCTTTCTTT
TRBV4-2	TRBJ2-3	TRBD2	.	CASSQKRTSGEGGTDTQYF	TGTGCCAGCAGCCAAAAAAGGACTAGCGGGGAGGGGGGCACAGATACGCAGTATTTT
TRBV4-1	TRBJ2-1	.	.	CASSLETPPGRNEQFF	TGCGCCAGCAGCCTTGAAACGCCCCCGGGGAGAAATGAGCAGTTCTTC
TRBV2	TRBJ1-5	.	few	CASSRSNQPQHF	TGTGCCAGCAGCCGTAGCAATCAGCCCCAGCATTTT
TRBV6-6	TRBJ2-7	TRBD1	.	CASSRGQGYEQYF	TGTGCCAGCAGCCGAGGACAGGGCTACGAGCAGTACTTC
TRBV5-1	TRBJ1-2	TRBD1	.	CASSLRGQAPYGYTF	TGCGCCAGCAGTTTAAGGGGACAGGCACCCTATGGCTACACCTTC
TRBV5-1	TRBJ2-1	.	.	CASSLGLAPNEQFF	TGCGCCAGCAGCTTGGGGCTAGCGCCCAATGAGCAGTTCTTC
TRBV27	TRBJ2-4	TRBD1	.	CASSDDRGSKNIQYF	TGTGCCAGCAGTGACGACAGGGGATCCAAAAACATTCAGTACTTC
TRBV15	TRBJ1-1	.	few	CATSRDREGWEAFF	TGTGCCACCAGCAGAGATCGAGAGGGGTGGGAAGCTTTCTTT
TRBV29-1	TRBJ1-2	.	once	CSVSLGGNYGYTF	TGCAGCGTTAGCTTGGGGGGTAACTATGGCTACACCTTC